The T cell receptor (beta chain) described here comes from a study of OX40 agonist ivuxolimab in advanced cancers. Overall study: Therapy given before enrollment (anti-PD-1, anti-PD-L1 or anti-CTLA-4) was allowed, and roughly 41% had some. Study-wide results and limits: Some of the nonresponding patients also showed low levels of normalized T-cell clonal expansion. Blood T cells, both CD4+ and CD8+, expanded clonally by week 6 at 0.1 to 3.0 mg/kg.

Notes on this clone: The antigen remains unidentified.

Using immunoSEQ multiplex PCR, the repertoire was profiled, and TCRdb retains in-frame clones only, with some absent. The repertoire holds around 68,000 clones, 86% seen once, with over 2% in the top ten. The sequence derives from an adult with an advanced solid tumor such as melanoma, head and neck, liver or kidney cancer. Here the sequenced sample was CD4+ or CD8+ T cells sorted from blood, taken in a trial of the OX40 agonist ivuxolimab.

CDR3 DNA sequence: TGTGCCAGCTCACCACAAAAGGGCAATCAGCCCCAGCATTTT. This translates into CASSPQKGNQPQHF. The gene calls are TRBV18 and TRBJ1-5; D not resolved. CDR1 and CDR2 from the germline V gene are KGHSH and LQKENI. This CDR3 contains 14 residues. Trimming left V 1 base short and J 2 bases short, with 6 bases between.